A single sample gave rise to the 13 T cell receptor beta chains below, sequenced in a study of blood T cell repertoires in COVID-19. Sequencing used immunoSEQ multiplex PCR; TCRdb keeps in-frame clones, though not all of them. The repertoire consists of about 470,000 clones, with around 90% occurring once and the leading ten covering about 0.75%. The sequenced sample consisted of PBMCs or T cells enriched from blood (not recorded which). The receptors originated from a woman aged 18-30 years who had recovered from COVID-19.

The rearrangement uses TRBV6-5 and TRBJ2-1; 7 nucleotides line up with TRBD1. This CDR3 contains 13 residues. Germline values: CDR1 MNHEY, CDR2 SVGAGI. V was pared by 9 bases and J by 7 bases, with 9 bases of the junction left unmatched. The CDR3 coding sequence is TGTGCCAGTGACAGGGAGAGTGGAAATGAGCAGTTCTTC. Translating gives CASDRESGNEQFF.

This clone was counted between two and nine times. The chain couples TRBV5-5 to TRBJ1-1; a possible D gene is TRBD1 (6 bases). The germline V gene has CDR1 SGHKS and CDR2 YYEKEE (reference sequence). Trimming pared 4 bases from V and 12 bases from J, leaving 25 bases between. The CDR3 has 15 residues. The CDR3 DNA reads TGTGCCAGCAGCCTCCGGGCAGGGGAATGGTTTGGGACTTTCTTT. Encoded protein: CASSLRAGEWFGTFF. The full variable domain, in which reference TRBV5-5 and TRBJ1-1 provide the parts outside the CDR3, is DAGVTQSPTHLIKTRGQQVTLRCSPISGHKSVSWYQQVLGQGPQFIFQYYEKEERGRGNFPDRFSARQFPNYSSELNVNALLLGDSALYLCASSLRAGEWFGTFFGQGTRLTVV.

The V gene is TRBV18, the J gene TRBJ1-2; D might be TRBD1 (5 bases). The germline V gene has CDR1 KGHSH and CDR2 LQKENI. Trimming removed 2 bases at V and 14 bases at J, with 30 bases between. This CDR3 region has 17 residues. The CDR3 sequence is CASSPWTTGLLLMAGTF. For the CDR3, the DNA is TGTGCCAGCTCACCATGGACAACCGGGCTCTTGTTAATGGCAGGGACCTTC. The full variable domain, its missing parts supplied by reference TRBV18 and TRBJ1-2, is NAGVMQNPRHLVRRRGQEARLRCSPMKGHSHVYWYRQLPEEGLKFMVYLQKENIIDESGMPKERFSAEFPKEGPSILRIQQVVRGDSAAYFCASSPWTTGLLLMAGTFGSGTRLTVV.

The chain couples TRBV10-1 to TRBJ2-3; 8 bases are a match to TRBD2. This CDR3 contains 15 residues. Germline V gene sequence: CDR1 WNHNN, CDR2 SYGVQD (reference sequence). The ends lost 2 bases at V and 2 bases at J; junction bases unmatched: 3. CDR3 sequence reads: CASSEKRGLTDTQYF. CDR3 nucleotides: TGCGCCAGCAGTGAGAAGCGGGGGCTCACAGATACGCAGTATTTT.

The chain is built from TRBV6-5 and TRBJ1-5; no clear D. Per germline, CDR1 MNHEY and CDR2 SVGAGI. With 7 bases removed from V and 6 bases from J, the gap between germline ends came to 13 bases. This CDR3 has 13 residues. CDR3 amino acids: CASTLNGGQPQHF. DNA of the CDR3: TGTGCCAGCACCCTGAACGGTGGTCAGCCCCAGCATTTT.

The chain employs TRBV5-1 and TRBJ2-7; D remains unclear. The CDR3 loop spans 12 amino acids. Germline loops: CDR1 SGHRS, CDR2 YFSETQ. V was pared by 4 bases and J by 2 bases, with 7 bases between. The DNA of the CDR3 is TGCGCCAGCAGCGCAGCGCCCTACGAGCAGTACTTC. Protein: CASSAAPYEQYF.

This rearrangement joins TRBV2 to TRBJ2-7; TRBD1 matches 7 bases. V shed 8 bases and J 5 bases; nucleotides not matched to a gene: 12. The germline CDR1 and CDR2 sequences are SNHLY and FYNNEI. This CDR3 comprises 14 residues. The DNA of the CDR3 is TGTGCCAGCTTCAGGCCGGGACAGTCGAACGAGCAGTACTTC. This codes for CASFRPGQSNEQYF.

The chain links TRBV5-1 to TRBJ2-1; 13 bases match TRBD2. The CDR3 consists of 19 residues. Germline V CDR1 and CDR2: SGHRS, YFSETQ. V shed 4 bases and J 0 bases; nucleotides not matched to a gene: 10. In DNA, the CDR3 is TGCGCCAGCAGCCCCAGGACTAGCGGGGGCCCCAGCTCCTACAATGAGCAGTTCTTC. Translated: CASSPRTSGGPSSYNEQFF.

This chain links TRBV5-1 with TRBJ1-1; the D gene is possibly TRBD1 (5 bases). Germline CDR1 reads SGHRS; CDR2 reads YFSETQ. The ends were cut back, 4 bases at V and 2 bases at J, with 12 bases in the middle. The CDR3 has 14 amino acids. The CDR3 DNA sequence: TGCGCCAGCAGCCCCTCGACAGCTAACACTGAAGCTTTCTTT. Residues: CASSPSTANTEAFF.

The chain couples TRBV9 to TRBJ2-7, with 10 bases lining up with TRBD2. The CDR3 covers 15 residues. V trimming: 3 bases; J trimming: 1 base; junction bases outside the gene matches: 4. Germline values: CDR1 SGDLS, CDR2 YYNGEE. This chain's CDR3 is CASSALAGISYEQYF. As DNA, the CDR3 is TGTGCCAGCAGCGCACTAGCGGGGATTTCCTACGAGCAGTACTTC.

The chain combines TRBV9 with TRBJ1-6, with TRBD1 matching over 8 bases. The V and J ends lost 4 bases and 6 bases, in that order; junction bases with no gene match: 15. Germline V lookup: CDR1 SGDLS, CDR2 YYNGEE. The CDR3 runs to 18 residues. CDR3 protein: CASSPPRGQAYPNSPLHF. CDR3 coding DNA: TGTGCCAGCAGCCCCCCCCGGGGACAGGCTTATCCTAATTCACCCCTCCACTTT.

The chain carries TRBV5-1 and TRBJ1-2; D might be TRBD1 (5 bases). CDR3 length: 15 residues. CDR1 and CDR2 (germline): SGHRS, YFSETQ. V dropped 0 bases and J dropped 5 bases, with 14 bases sitting between them. This chain's CDR3 is CASSLGQGSVYGYTF. The DNA for the CDR3 is TGCGCCAGCAGCTTGGGGCAGGGTTCCGTGTATGGCTACACCTTC.

This chain uses TRBV6-2 or TRBV6-3 with TRBJ1-5; possible D gene TRBD1, 6 bases. Germline CDR1 is MNHEY and CDR2 is SVGEGT. V lost 6 bases to trimming and J lost 7 bases, with 10 bases between them. This CDR3 region has 12 residues. The CDR3 sequence: CASSQGRQPQHF. For the CDR3, the DNA is TGTGCCAGCAGCCAGGGGAGGCAGCCCCAGCATTTT.